These T cell receptor beta chains were read from a single sample in a study of blood T cell repertoires in COVID-19. Only in-frame clones appear in the TCRdb table, and some are missing; sequencing was by immunoSEQ multiplex PCR. The profile covers approximately 200,000 clones, with 80% appearing a single time and 7.4% taken by the ten largest. Sample: PBMCs or T cells enriched from blood (not recorded which). The receptors originated from a woman aged 40 to 50 with acute COVID-19. Each CDR3 is given with its conserved first and last residue.

v_gene	CDR3aa
TRBV19	CASSPATNEKLFF
TRBV7-9	CASSYGTGGFRWSTGELFF
TRBV14	CASSQGTGGYEQYF
TRBV7-2	CASSARDYYNSPLHF
TRBV14	CASSLTSGGLYNEQFF
TRBV5-4	CASSRRNSNYGYTF
TRBV2	CASSERGGNTEAFF
TRBV7-2	CASSLDQQGAGGYTF
TRBV21-1	CASTTPGDNGNTIYF
TRBV7-3	CASSWGTDTFSNQPQHF
TRBV2	CASKTGGGNQPQHF
TRBV27	CASSSTTSQGSRHIQYF
TRBV28	CASRWAPNTEAFF
TRBV4-3	CASSRGLRDEQFF
TRBV4-3	CASSQDRRGREQYF
TRBV29-1	CSVDQGQGIDEQYF
TRBV5-1	CASSHSGSAYNEQFF
TRBV6-4	CASSPGGGQETQYF
TRBV6-4	CASSDRQETGELFF
TRBV7-8	CASSLGTGSTEAFF
TRBV27	CASSSLDRPWMGYTF
TRBV20-1	CSASGLAGSSRSTDTQYF
TRBV2	CASTQGSTNEKLFF
TRBV11-2	CASTTIGVSNSPLHF
TRBV6-5	CASSSPAHTYEQYF
TRBV18	CASSTGTENEKLFF
TRBV7-9	CASSLGAGGLDEQYF
TRBV11-2	CASSVQGSTSPLHF
TRBV6-5	CASSYGTSGYTGELFF
TRBV28	CASSFSGTGNGGYTF
TRBV12-3/TRBV12-4	CASSLSFIEQFF
TRBV30	CAWSSGASINSNQPQHF
TRBV10-3	CAISEGQKNTEAFF
TRBV27	CASSLMSSGGNGGYTF
TRBV2	CASIRGSGNTIYF
TRBV18	CASSPATGGLNNEQFF
TRBV30	CAWGKDILLNTEAFF
TRBV27	CASSLSRGRGYTF